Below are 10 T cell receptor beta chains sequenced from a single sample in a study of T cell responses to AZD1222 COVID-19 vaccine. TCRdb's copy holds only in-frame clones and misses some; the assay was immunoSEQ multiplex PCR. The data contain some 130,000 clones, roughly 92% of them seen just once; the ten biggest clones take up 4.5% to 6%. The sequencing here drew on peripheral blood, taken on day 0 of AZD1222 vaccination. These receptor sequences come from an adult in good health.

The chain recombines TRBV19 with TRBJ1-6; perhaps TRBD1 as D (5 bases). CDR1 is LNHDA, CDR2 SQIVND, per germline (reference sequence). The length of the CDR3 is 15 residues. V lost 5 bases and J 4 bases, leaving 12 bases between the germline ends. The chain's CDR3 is CASSPRQRYNSPLHF. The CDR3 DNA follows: TGTGCCAGTAGTCCCCGACAGAGATATAATTCACCCCTCCACTTT.

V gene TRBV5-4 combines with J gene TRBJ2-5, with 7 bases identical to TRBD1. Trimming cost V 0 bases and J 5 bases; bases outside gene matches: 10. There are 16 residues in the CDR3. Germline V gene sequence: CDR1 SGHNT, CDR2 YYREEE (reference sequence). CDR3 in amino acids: CASSLARQGFDETQYF. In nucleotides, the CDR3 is TGTGCCAGCAGCTTGGCTCGACAGGGCTTTGACGAGACCCAGTACTTC.

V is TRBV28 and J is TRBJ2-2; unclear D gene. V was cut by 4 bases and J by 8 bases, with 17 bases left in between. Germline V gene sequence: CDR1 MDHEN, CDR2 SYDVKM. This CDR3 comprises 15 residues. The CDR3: CASSSVAGELGELFF. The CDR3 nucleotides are TGTGCCAGCAGTTCAGTAGCAGGAGAGCTGGGGGAGCTGTTTTTT.

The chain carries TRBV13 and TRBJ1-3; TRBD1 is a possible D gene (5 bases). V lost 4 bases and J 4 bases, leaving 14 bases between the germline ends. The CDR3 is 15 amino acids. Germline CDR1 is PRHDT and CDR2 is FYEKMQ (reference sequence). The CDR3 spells CASSSRDLEGNTIYF. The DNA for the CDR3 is TGTGCCAGCAGCTCGCGGGACTTGGAAGGAAACACCATATATTTT. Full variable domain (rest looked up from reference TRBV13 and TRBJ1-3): AAGVIQSPRHLIKEKRETATLKCYPIPRHDTVYWYQQGPGQDPQFLISFYEKMQSDKGSIPDRFSAQQFSDYHSELNMSSLELGDSALYFCASSSRDLEGNTIYFGEGSWLTVV.

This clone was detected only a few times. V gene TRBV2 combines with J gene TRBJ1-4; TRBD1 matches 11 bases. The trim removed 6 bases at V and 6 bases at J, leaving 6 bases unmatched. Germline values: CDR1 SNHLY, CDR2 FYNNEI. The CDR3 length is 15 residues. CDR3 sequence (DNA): TGTGCCAGCAGGGGACAGGGGGTAGTCGATGAAAAACTGTTTTTT. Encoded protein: CASRGQGVVDEKLFF.

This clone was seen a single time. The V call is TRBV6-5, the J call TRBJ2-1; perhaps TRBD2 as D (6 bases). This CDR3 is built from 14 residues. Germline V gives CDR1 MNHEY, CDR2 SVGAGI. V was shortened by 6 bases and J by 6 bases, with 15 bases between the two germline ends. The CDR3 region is CASRGEALGNEQFF. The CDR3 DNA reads TGTGCCAGCAGGGGGGAGGCCTTAGGCAATGAGCAGTTCTTC.

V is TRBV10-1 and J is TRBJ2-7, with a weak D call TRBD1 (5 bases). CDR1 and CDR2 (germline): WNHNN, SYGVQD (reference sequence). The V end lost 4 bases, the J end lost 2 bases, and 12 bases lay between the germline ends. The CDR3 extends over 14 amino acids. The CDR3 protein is CASSVGQGAYEQYF. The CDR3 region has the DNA TGCGCCAGCAGTGTAGGGCAGGGCGCCTACGAGCAGTACTTC.

CDR3 in amino acids: CATSRSGLAGHTDTQYF. The CDR3 nucleotides read TGTGCCACCAGCAGAAGTGGACTAGCGGGGCACACAGATACGCAGTATTTT. The rearrangement uses TRBV15 and TRBJ2-3, with 12 bases matching TRBD2. The CDR3 has 17 residues. V was clipped by 2 bases and J by 2 bases; unmatched bases: 5. Germline V CDR1 and CDR2: LNHNV, YYDKDF (reference sequence).

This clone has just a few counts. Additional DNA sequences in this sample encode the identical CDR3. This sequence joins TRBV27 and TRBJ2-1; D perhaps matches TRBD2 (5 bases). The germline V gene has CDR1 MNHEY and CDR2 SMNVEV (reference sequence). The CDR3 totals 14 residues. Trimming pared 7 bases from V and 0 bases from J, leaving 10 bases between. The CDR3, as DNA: TGTGCCAGCATTTCGGGAAGCTCCTACAATGAGCAGTTCTTC. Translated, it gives CASISGSSYNEQFF.

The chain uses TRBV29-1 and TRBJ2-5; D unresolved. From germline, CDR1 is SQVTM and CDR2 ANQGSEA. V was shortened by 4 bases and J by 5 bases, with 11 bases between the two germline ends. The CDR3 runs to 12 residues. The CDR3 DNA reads TGCAGCGTTGGACCTTCCGGGGAGACCCAGTACTTC. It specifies CSVGPSGETQYF.